These 13 T cell receptor beta chains were sequenced from one sample in a study of blood T cell repertoires in COVID-19 (dated by TCRdb to 2018 to 2021). Receptor libraries were prepared by the immunoSEQ multiplex PCR assay. TCRdb obtained this table from immuneACCESS and retained in-frame rearrangements with V and J assigned. These tables miss some clones; where compared with another copy, unresolved V genes account for less than half of the shortfall, and the remainder is unexplained. This sample holds approximately 300,000 clones; roughly nine tenths were observed only once. Of the sample, around 3.9% falls within the top ten clones. Sequencing used PBMCs or T cells enriched from blood (not recorded which). The receptors originated from a woman aged 30 to 39 who had been exposed to COVID-19.

This clone was found a few times. The gene calls are TRBV7-9 and TRBJ2-1; 11 nucleotides match TRBD1. V was clipped by 5 bases and J by 3 bases; unmatched bases: 3. Germline V gene data show CDR1 as SEHNR and CDR2 as FQNEAQ (reference sequence). The CDR3 totals 15 residues. The CDR3 here is CASSTGTGGYNEQFF. Written as DNA, the CDR3 is TGTGCCAGCAGCACGGGGACAGGGGGCTACAATGAGCAGTTCTTC.

This clone was recorded a few times. The V call is TRBV27, the J call TRBJ2-1, with D perhaps matching TRBD1 (6 bases). Germline V gives CDR1 MNHEY, CDR2 SMNVEV (reference sequence). This CDR3 region has 12 residues. V was cut by 4 bases and J by 9 bases, with 10 bases left in between. The CDR3 reads CASSSTGLEQFF. Here the CDR3 DNA reads TGTGCCAGCAGTTCCACAGGGCTTGAGCAGTTCTTC.

The rearrangement joins TRBV5-1 to TRBJ2-1; 11 nucleotides agree with TRBD2. J gave up 2 bases and V 1 base, and 8 bases lay outside the gene matches. The germline V gene has CDR1 SGHRS and CDR2 YFSETQ. This CDR3 region has 18 residues. CDR3 DNA sequence: TGCGCCAGCAGCTTGCGGCCTTCTAGCGGGGGGACCTACAATGAGCAGTTCTTC. Its translation: CASSLRPSSGGTYNEQFF.

The V gene is TRBV19, the J gene TRBJ1-4, with 9 bases identical to TRBD1. The CDR3 runs 15 residues. After removal of 6 bases from V and 3 bases from J, the junction contained 5 bases not matched to a gene. The germline V gene has CDR1 LNHDA and CDR2 SQIVND (reference sequence). Written as DNA, the CDR3 is TGTGCCAGTAGGCTGACAGGGGGAGCTAATGAAAAACTGTTTTTT. This encodes CASRLTGGANEKLFF.

The gene calls are TRBV7-9 and TRBJ1-4; D not resolved. The length of the CDR3 is 12 residues. Germline loops: CDR1 SEHNR, CDR2 FQNEAQ (reference sequence). Between the trimmed V and J ends, which lost 1 base and 10 bases, there was a span of 7 bases. CDR3 sequence: CASSLGERKLFF. Written as DNA, the CDR3 is TGTGCCAGCAGCTTAGGCGAGCGAAAACTGTTTTTT.

The chain is built from TRBV3-1 (or the pseudogene TRBV3-2) and TRBJ2-3; TRBD2 matches 12 bases. This CDR3 spans 19 amino acids. Germline CDR1 reads LGHDT; CDR2 reads YNNKEL (reference sequence). The V gene end was trimmed by 1 base and the J gene end by 2 bases; junction bases not matched to a gene: 10. Written as DNA, the CDR3 is TGTGCCAGCAGCCAAGGGCAAACTAGCGGGGGGCCGACCACAGATACGCAGTATTTT. The encoded protein is CASSQGQTSGGPTTDTQYF.

The chain links TRBV13 to TRBJ2-4; D may be TRBD2 (6 bases). Trimming took off 0 bases at V and 0 bases at J, with 12 bases between the two ends. The V gene's germline CDR1 is PRHDT and CDR2 FYEKMQ (reference sequence). There are 17 residues in the CDR3. The CDR3 region has the DNA TGTGCCAGCAGCTTAGGCTTGCGGGGACTAGCCAAAAACATTCAGTACTTC. As protein: CASSLGLRGLAKNIQYF.

V and J are TRBV5-3 and TRBJ1-6, with D possibly being TRBD1 (6 bases). TRBV5-3 has ORF status, its function being uncertain. Trimming pared 4 bases from V and 5 bases from J, leaving 25 bases between. The CDR3 has 19 amino acids. CDR3 in DNA: TGTGCCAGAAGCCCCCCGGACAGAGTCTCAGTAATTGATAATTCACCCCTCCACTTT. Translation gives CARSPPDRVSVIDNSPLHF.

V gene TRBV4-3 combines with J gene TRBJ1-2; TRBD1 agrees at 7 bases. Germline CDR1 and CDR2: LGHNA and YSLEER. Trimming took 4 bases from V and 2 from J; bases not matched to a gene: 10. This CDR3 comprises 16 residues. The CDR3 region has the DNA TGCGCCAGCAGCCCCTCGGGGGACAGACGCAACTATGGCTACACCTTC. As protein: CASSPSGDRRNYGYTF.

Only a few counts were recorded for this clone. The rearrangement links TRBV6-2 or TRBV6-3 to TRBJ2-7, with D uncertain. The length of the CDR3 is 13 residues. The V gene lost 7 bases and the J gene lost 5 bases, with 15 bases spanning the gap. The germline gives CDR1 MNHEY, CDR2 SVGEGT. CDR3 in amino acids: CASTPPGRHEQYF. Here the CDR3 DNA reads TGTGCCAGCACCCCCCCGGGTCGGCACGAGCAGTACTTC.

The rearrangement joins TRBV5-6 to TRBJ1-2, with TRBD1 as a possible D gene (5 bases). V dropped 0 bases and J dropped 0 bases, with 18 bases sitting between them. Germline V gene data show CDR1 as SGHDT and CDR2 as YYEEEE. This CDR3 has 18 residues. CDR3 residues: CASSLGADTGLSNYGYTF. The DNA for the CDR3 is TGTGCCAGCAGCTTGGGCGCGGACACTGGGCTGTCTAACTATGGCTACACCTTC. Using reference TRBV5-6 and TRBJ1-2 for the parts outside the CDR3, the full variable domain is DAGVTQSPTHLIKTRGQQVTLRCSPKSGHDTVSWYQQALGQGPQFIFQYYEEEERQRGNFPDRFSGHQFPNYSSELNVNALLLGDSALYLCASSLGADTGLSNYGYTFGSGTRLTVV.

Notes on this clone: The sample has other DNA sequences that encode this CDR3 too. This chain joins TRBV3-1 (or the pseudogene TRBV3-2) and TRBJ1-1; perhaps TRBD1 as D (5 bases). The CDR3 totals 15 residues. Deletions cut 1 base from V and 1 base from J, with 10 bases between. The germline CDR1 and CDR2 sequences are LGHDT and YNNKEL (reference sequence). Written as DNA, the CDR3 is TGTGCCAGCAGCCAAGCTTGGGGGGGGAACACTGAAGCTTTCTTT. It is translated as CASSQAWGGNTEAFF.

The chain links TRBV28 to TRBJ1-6; 8 positions match TRBD1. The junction had 13 bases not matched to a gene; V was cut back by 7 bases and J by 11 bases. Germline V gene lookup returns CDR1 MDHEN and CDR2 SYDVKM. The length of the CDR3 is 15 residues. CDR3 protein: CASIGVAGGLTPLHF. CDR3 nucleotide sequence: TGTGCCAGCATAGGCGTGGCAGGGGGCCTGACACCCCTCCACTTT.